The text below deals with one TCR beta chain. How the authors handled the data: Counts of nucleated cells, estimated from reference gene primer amplification, were obtained. Sequencing used immunoSEQ multiplex PCR; TCRdb keeps in-frame clones, though not all of them. The DNA was the basis for D and trimming; V, J and clone size are from that table. In the table there are around 200,000 clones, roughly 85% of which are singletons. These data originate in a study of blood T cell repertoires in COVID-19. The wider study: Acute and convalescent COVID-19 samples came from the United States, Italy and Spain. T cells, B-cell-depleted T cells, or PBMCs supplied cDNA or gDNA.

CDR3 length: 12 amino acids. Trimming took 2 bases from V and 5 from J, leaving 4 bases between them. Germline CDR1 and CDR2: MNHEY and SVGEGT. This chain uses TRBV6-2 or TRBV6-3 with TRBJ1-5; D remains unclear. The TCR sequence derives from a woman younger than 35 who had recovered from COVID-19. The sequenced material came from peripheral blood. CDR3 nucleotide sequence: TGTGCCAGCAGTTACATCGATCAGCCCCAGCATTTT. Protein sequence: CASSYIDQPQHF.